This TCR beta chain stems from a study of blood T cell repertoires in COVID-19. From germline, CDR1 is SGDLS and CDR2 YYNGEE. V lost 1 base and J 2 bases, leaving 11 bases between the germline ends. There are 15 residues in the CDR3. Assay used: immunoSEQ multiplex PCR; TCRdb lists only in-frame clones, some missing. The sample holds under 150,000 clones, just under 85% seen once. Sequencing was done on a sample of PBMCs or T cells enriched from blood (not recorded which). V gene TRBV9 combines with J gene TRBJ2-3; D gene unclear. The sequence came from a woman in her 40s who had recovered from COVID-19. The CDR3 spells CASSVYSQLTDTQYF. In nucleotides, the CDR3 is TGTGCCAGCAGCGTATACTCGCAACTCACAGATACGCAGTATTTT.